This T cell receptor beta chain was obtained from a study of blood T cell repertoires in COVID-19. Overall study context: Samples representing acute and convalescent COVID-19 were sourced from the United States, Italy and Spain.

CDR1 is SGHVS and CDR2 is FNYEAQ in the germline V gene. Trimming cost V 5 bases and J 4 bases; bases outside gene matches: 5. The CDR3 is 15 amino acids. In the source study's methods: Estimated nucleated cell counts came from reference gene primer amplification. TCRdb's table, derived via immunoSEQ multiplex PCR, lists solely in-frame clones and lacks some. V and J calls and clone size are copied from that table; D and trimming were computed from the DNA. The table includes nearly 110,000 clones, about three quarters detected once. Sequencing input: peripheral blood. The clonotype originates from a man between 65 and 85 years old with acute or convalescent COVID-19. J is TRBJ1-4 and V is TRBV7-6, with TRBD1 matching over 9 bases. Here the CDR3 DNA reads TGTGCCAGCAGCCCTACAGGGGGCTATAATGAAAAACTGTTTTTT. Its protein is CASSPTGGYNEKLFF.